The 8 T cell receptor beta chains in this list originate from one sample, sequenced in a study of T cell clonality in common variable immunodeficiency. Here immunoSEQ multiplex PCR was the method, and the copy in TCRdb shows in-frame clones only, minus some. The sample contains some 60,000 clones, none of them singletons. Sequencing input: peripheral blood mononuclear cells. Every receptor here comes from a person between 18 and 75 years old in good health.

This clone was recorded at least ten times. The read is 3 residues too short to cover the CDR3 end, so that end is filled in from the germline J gene. The chain couples TRBV7-9 to TRBJ2-3, with a possible D match to TRBD2 (5 bases). The V end was cut by 5 bases, the J end by 6 bases, with 15 bases between. Germline CDR1 is SEHNR and CDR2 is FQNEAQ (reference sequence). The CDR3 length is 14 residues. The CDR3 spells CASSLTGVFDTQYF. The DNA read from the CDR3 is TGTGCCAGCAGCCTTACCGGGGTTTTCGATACG.

This clone was seen many times. Read sequence stops 3 residues before the CDR3 end, and the germline J gene provides the missing end. This chain links TRBV10-2 with TRBJ1-1, with a weak D call TRBD1 (5 bases). This CDR3 spans 13 amino acids. Germline-derived CDR1 and CDR2 are WSHSY and SAAADI. V was cut by 5 bases and J by 6 bases, with 13 bases left in between. The CDR3 DNA, read in part, is TGCGCCAGCAGTCCCCTCCCGGGGGCTGAA. This translates into CASSPLPGAE. The full CDR3 is CASSPLPGAEAFF.

Many counts were recorded for this clone. The CDR3 end lies 3 residues beyond the end of the read and is filled in from the germline J gene. The chain couples TRBV5-4 to TRBJ2-7; the match to TRBD2 covers 8 bases. The CDR3 sequence is 15 residues long. The ends lost 0 bases at V and 3 bases at J; junction bases unmatched: 5. Looked up from germline, CDR1 is SGHNT and CDR2 is YYREEE (reference sequence). The CDR3 is CASSLVEREHYEQYF. The CDR3 bases that were read are TGTGCCAGCAGCTTGGTTGAGCGGGAGCACTACGAG.

This CDR3 is CASSPGQGNEQYF. CDR3 DNA, as far as it was read: TGTGCCAGCTCACCGGGACAGGGAAACGAG. V usage is TRBV18 and J usage is TRBJ2-7; 9 nucleotides align to TRBD1. Coverage ceases 3 residues before the CDR3 finishes, and the germline J gene fills in the end. Germline V gene sequence: CDR1 KGHSH, CDR2 LQKENI. After removal of 3 bases from V and 5 bases from J, the junction contained 2 bases not matched to a gene. The CDR3 is 13 residues long.

At least ten counts were recorded for this clone. The read terminates 3 residues before the CDR3 end, so the remaining end is supplied by the germline J gene. V is TRBV5-1 and J is TRBJ2-3; maybe TRBD2 (6 bases). Trimming took off 1 base at V and 0 bases at J, with 12 bases between the two ends. This CDR3 is built from 16 residues. CDR1 is SGHRS and CDR2 is YFSETQ in the germline V gene. CDR3 residues: CASSLYGGASTDTQYF. The CDR3 DNA, read in part, is TGCGCCAGCAGCTTGTATGGCGGGGCGAGCACAGATACG.

Ten or more counts support this clone. The read stops 3 residues short of the end of the CDR3; the missing end is completed from the germline J gene. The V gene is TRBV19, the J gene TRBJ2-6; D unclear. Trimming shortened V by 4 bases and J by 1 base, and 5 bases separated the two germline ends. The CDR3 totals 14 residues. From germline, CDR1 is LNHDA and CDR2 SQIVND (reference sequence). This CDR3 is CASSTMSGANVLTF. The DNA read from the CDR3 is TGTGCCAGTAGTACAATGTCTGGGGCCAACGTC. Drawing the rest from reference TRBV19 and TRBJ2-6, the complete variable domain is DGGITQSPKYLFRKEGQNVTLSCEQNLNHDAMYWYRQDPGQGLRLIYYSQIVNDFQKGDIAEGYSVSREKKESFPLTVTSAQKNPTAFYLCASSTMSGANVLTFGAGSRLTVL.

At least ten counts were recorded for this clone. Read sequence stops 3 residues before the CDR3 end, and the germline J gene provides the missing end. V gene TRBV18 combines with J gene TRBJ2-1; unclear D gene. There are 15 residues in the CDR3. The V and J ends lost 0 bases and 6 bases respectively, with 12 bases between them. Germline CDR1 and CDR2: KGHSH and LQKENI. The covered CDR3 bases are TGTGCCAGCTCACCACCCCAGAGAAGTGGCAATGAG. Protein product: CASSPPQRSGNE. The entire CDR3 protein is CASSPPQRSGNEQFF. The variable domain in full, completed from reference TRBV18 and TRBJ2-1, reads NAGVMQNPRHLVRRRGQEARLRCSPMKGHSHVYWYRQLPEEGLKFMVYLQKENIIDESGMPKERFSAEFPKEGPSILRIQQVVRGDSAAYFCASSPPQRSGNEQFFGPGTRLTVL.

This clone turned up a few times. The read gets to within 3 residues of the CDR3 end, and the germline J gene fills in the rest. The V call is TRBV6-2 or TRBV6-3, the J call TRBJ2-7; 9 bases are a match to TRBD2. V lost 6 bases and J lost 3; bases outside the gene matches: 12. The CDR3 length is 16 residues. Germline V gene lookup returns CDR1 MNHEY and CDR2 SVGEGT. CDR3 in amino acids: CASSRPTKAGGYEQYF. The covered CDR3 bases are TGTGCCAGCAGCCGCCCCACTAAAGCGGGAGGCTACGAG.